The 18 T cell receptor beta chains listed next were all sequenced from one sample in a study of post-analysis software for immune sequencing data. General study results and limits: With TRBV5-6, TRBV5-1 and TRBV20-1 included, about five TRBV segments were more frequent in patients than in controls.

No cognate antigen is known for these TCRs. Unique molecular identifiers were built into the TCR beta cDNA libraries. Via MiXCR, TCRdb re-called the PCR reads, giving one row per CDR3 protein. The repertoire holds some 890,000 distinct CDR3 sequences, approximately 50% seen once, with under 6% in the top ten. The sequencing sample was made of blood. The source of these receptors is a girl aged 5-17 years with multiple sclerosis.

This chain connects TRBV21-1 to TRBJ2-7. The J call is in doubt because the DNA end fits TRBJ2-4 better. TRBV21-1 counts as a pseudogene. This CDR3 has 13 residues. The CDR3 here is CARGWTYRDIQYF. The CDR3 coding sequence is TGTGCCAGGGGATGGACGTATAGAGACATTCAGTACTTC.

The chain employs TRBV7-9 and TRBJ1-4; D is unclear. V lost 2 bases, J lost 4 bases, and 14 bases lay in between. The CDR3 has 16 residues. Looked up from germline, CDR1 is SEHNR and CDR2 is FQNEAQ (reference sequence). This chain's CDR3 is CASSLLRGLGNEKLFF. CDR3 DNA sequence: TGTGCCAGCAGCTTATTAAGAGGCCTCGGTAATGAAAAACTGTTTTTT.

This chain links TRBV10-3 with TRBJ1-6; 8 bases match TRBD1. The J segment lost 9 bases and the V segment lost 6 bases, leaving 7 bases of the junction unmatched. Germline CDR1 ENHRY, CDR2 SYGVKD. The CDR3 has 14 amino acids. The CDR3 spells CAISRGQGLSPLHF. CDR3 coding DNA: TGTGCCATCAGCAGAGGACAGGGCCTTTCACCCCTCCACTTT.

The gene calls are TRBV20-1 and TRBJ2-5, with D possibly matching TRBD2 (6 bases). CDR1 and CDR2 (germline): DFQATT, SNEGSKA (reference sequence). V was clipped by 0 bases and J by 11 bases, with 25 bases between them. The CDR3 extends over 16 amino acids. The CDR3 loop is CSARDPGGRNYSEQYF. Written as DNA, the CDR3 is TGCAGTGCTAGAGACCCTGGAGGGAGGAACTACAGTGAGCAGTACTTC.

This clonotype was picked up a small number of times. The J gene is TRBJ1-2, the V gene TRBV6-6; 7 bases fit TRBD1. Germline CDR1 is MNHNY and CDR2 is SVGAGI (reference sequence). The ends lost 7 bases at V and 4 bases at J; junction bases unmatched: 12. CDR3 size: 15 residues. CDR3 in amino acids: CASNRQGGSGYGYTF. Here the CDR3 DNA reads TGTGCCAGCAACCGCCAGGGGGGCTCTGGCTATGGCTACACCTTC.

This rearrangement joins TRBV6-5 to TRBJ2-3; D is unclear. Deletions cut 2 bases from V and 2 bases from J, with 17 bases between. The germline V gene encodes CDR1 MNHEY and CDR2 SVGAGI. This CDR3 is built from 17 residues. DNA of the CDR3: TGTGCCAGCAGTTACGAACCAAGGGTGGAGTTCACAGATACGCAGTATTTT. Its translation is CASSYEPRVEFTDTQYF.

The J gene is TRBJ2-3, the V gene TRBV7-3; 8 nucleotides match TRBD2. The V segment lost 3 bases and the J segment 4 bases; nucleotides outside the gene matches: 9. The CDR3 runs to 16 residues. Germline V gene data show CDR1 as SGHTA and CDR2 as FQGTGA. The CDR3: CASSLTSGGSPDTQYF. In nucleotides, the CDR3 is TGTGCCAGCAGCTTGACGAGCGGGGGATCCCCAGATACGCAGTATTTT.

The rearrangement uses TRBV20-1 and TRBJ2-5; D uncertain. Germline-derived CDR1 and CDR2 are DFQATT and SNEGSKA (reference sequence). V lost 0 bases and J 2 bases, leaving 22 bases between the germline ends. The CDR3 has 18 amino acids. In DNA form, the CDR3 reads TGCAGTGCTAGAGATTTCCCCTTATTTGCATACAATCAAGAGACCCAGTACTTC. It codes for CSARDFPLFAYNQETQYF.

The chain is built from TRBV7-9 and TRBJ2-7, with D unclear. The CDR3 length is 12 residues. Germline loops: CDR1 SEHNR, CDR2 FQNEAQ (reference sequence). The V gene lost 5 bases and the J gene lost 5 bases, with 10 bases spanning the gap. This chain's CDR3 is CASSRPADEQYF. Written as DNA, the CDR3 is TGTGCCAGCAGCAGACCTGCCGACGAGCAGTACTTC.

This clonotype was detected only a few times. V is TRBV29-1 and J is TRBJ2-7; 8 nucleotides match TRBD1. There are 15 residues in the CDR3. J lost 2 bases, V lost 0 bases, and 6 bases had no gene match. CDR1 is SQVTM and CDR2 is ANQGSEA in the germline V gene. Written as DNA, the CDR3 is TGCAGCGTTGAAGACTCTGGGACAGGTACCTACGAGCAGTACTTC. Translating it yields CSVEDSGTGTYEQYF.

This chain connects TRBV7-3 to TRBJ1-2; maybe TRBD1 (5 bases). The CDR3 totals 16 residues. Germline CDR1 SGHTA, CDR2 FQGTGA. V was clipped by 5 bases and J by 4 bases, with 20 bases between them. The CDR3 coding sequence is TGTGCCAGCAGCAAAGAGGCCACAGGAACCGGCTATGGCTACACCTTC. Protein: CASSKEATGTGYGYTF.

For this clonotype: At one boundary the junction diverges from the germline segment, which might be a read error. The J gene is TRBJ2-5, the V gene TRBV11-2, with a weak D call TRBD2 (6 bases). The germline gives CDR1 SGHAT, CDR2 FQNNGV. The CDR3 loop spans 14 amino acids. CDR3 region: CARSPRRGNHEQYF. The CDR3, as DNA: TGTGCCCGCAGCCCCCGCCGGGGGAACCATGAGCAGTACTTC.

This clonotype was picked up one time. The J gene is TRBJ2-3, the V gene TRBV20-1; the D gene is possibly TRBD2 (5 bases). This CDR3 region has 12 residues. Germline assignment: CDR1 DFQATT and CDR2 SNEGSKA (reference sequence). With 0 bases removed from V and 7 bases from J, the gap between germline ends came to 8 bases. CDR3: CSARDPGYTQYF. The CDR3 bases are TGCAGTGCTAGAGATCCGGGATATACGCAGTATTTT.

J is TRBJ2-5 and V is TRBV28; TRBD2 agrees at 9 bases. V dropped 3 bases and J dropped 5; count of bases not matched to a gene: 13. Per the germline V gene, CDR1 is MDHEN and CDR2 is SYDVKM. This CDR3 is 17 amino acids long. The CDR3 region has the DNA TGTGCCAGCAGTTTTCAGGGACTAGCCCACGGAAGGGAGACCCAGTACTTC. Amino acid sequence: CASSFQGLAHGRETQYF. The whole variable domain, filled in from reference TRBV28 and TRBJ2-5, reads DVKVTQSSRYLVKRTGEKVFLECVQDMDHENMFWYRQDPGLGLRLIYFSYDVKMKEKGDIPEGYSVSREKKERFSLILESASTNQTSMYLCASSFQGLAHGRETQYFGPGTRLLVL.

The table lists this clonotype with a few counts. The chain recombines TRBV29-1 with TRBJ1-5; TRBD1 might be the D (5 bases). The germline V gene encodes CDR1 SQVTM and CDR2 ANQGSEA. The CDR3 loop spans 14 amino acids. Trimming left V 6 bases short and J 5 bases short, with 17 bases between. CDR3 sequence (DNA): TGCAGCGTGAGGGATGGAGGGGTCCATCAGCCCCAGCATTTT. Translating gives CSVRDGGVHQPQHF.

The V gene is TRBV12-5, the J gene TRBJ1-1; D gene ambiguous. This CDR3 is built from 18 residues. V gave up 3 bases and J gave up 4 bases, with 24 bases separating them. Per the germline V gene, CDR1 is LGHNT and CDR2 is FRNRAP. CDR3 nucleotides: TGTGCTAGTGGTTTCCAACCCCCGGGTTCGGAGTGGGTCACTGAAGCTTTCTTT. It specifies CASGFQPPGSEWVTEAFF.

CDR3 DNA sequence: TGTGCCAGCAGTCTCGAAGGGGGAGTTCCCAATGAGCAGTTCTTC. Encoded protein: CASSLEGGVPNEQFF. This sequence joins TRBV12-3 or TRBV12-4 and TRBJ2-1; D perhaps matches TRBD1 (6 bases). The V gene lost 5 bases and the J gene lost 6 bases, with 17 bases spanning the gap. The CDR3 runs to 15 residues.

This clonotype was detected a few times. The CDR3 region has the DNA TGTGCCAGCAGACCACTAGCGGGACTGAGATACGATACGCAGTATTTT. This sequence encodes CASRPLAGLRYDTQYF. This chain uses TRBV11-2 with TRBJ2-3, with 10 bases identical to TRBD2. V shed 6 bases and J 6 bases; nucleotides not matched to a gene: 12. Germline V gives CDR1 SGHAT, CDR2 FQNNGV. The CDR3 has 16 residues.